A single sample gave rise to the 30 T cell receptor beta chains below, sequenced in a study of blood T cell repertoires in COVID-19. Profiling relied on immunoSEQ multiplex PCR, and the TCRdb table lists in-frame clones only, not all of them. This sample has around 130,000 clones, with 84% found just once. Input material: PBMCs or T cells enriched from blood (not recorded which). These receptors all come from a woman in her 30s who had recovered from COVID-19.

The rearrangement joins TRBV10-3 to TRBJ1-1; D remains ambiguous. Trimming removed 5 bases at V and 1 base at J, with 11 bases between. This CDR3 region has 14 residues. Germline V gene data show CDR1 as ENHRY and CDR2 as SYGVKD. The CDR3: CAISFQNPNTEAFF. The CDR3 DNA sequence: TGTGCCATCAGTTTCCAGAATCCGAACACTGAAGCTTTCTTT.

J is TRBJ2-7 and V is TRBV7-8, with 10 bases that match TRBD2. The CDR3 has 14 amino acids. The V segment lost 5 bases and the J segment 6 bases; nucleotides outside the gene matches: 7. CDR1 and CDR2 (germline): SGHVS, FQNEAQ. The CDR3 DNA follows: TGTGCCAGCAGCCCGACTAGCGGGTCGCTCGAGCAGTACTTC. Its protein is CASSPTSGSLEQYF.

This sequence joins TRBV5-1 and TRBJ2-1, with TRBD1 identical over 9 bases. V was pared by 4 bases and J by 3 bases, with 5 bases of the junction left unmatched. The germline V gene has CDR1 SGHRS and CDR2 YFSETQ. The CDR3 runs to 15 residues. The CDR3 here is CASSSRDRDYNEQFF. The DNA for the CDR3 is TGCGCCAGCAGCAGCCGGGACAGGGACTACAATGAGCAGTTCTTC.

J is TRBJ2-3 and V is TRBV5-1; D remains unclear. V was trimmed by 3 bases and J by 1 base, leaving 12 bases between them. CDR1 is SGHRS and CDR2 is YFSETQ in the germline V gene. The CDR3 is 15 amino acids. The DNA for the CDR3 is TGCGCCAGCAGCTCGCTAGGTACGGGCACAGATACGCAGTATTTT. Its protein product is CASSSLGTGTDTQYF.

This clone was observed a handful of times. Other DNA sequences of this sample code for an identical CDR3. The chain recombines TRBV28 with TRBJ1-5; D unresolved. Trimming cost V 3 bases and J 2 bases, with 11 bases left between them. Looked up from germline, CDR1 is MDHEN and CDR2 is SYDVKM. The CDR3 runs to 15 residues. CDR3 coding DNA: TGTGCCAGCAGTTTGGGAGGGTCTGGCAATCAGCCCCAGCATTTT. Translated: CASSLGGSGNQPQHF. Supplemented by reference TRBV28 and TRBJ1-5, the full variable domain reads DVKVTQSSRYLVKRTGEKVFLECVQDMDHENMFWYRQDPGLGLRLIYFSYDVKMKEKGDIPEGYSVSREKKERFSLILESASTNQTSMYLCASSLGGSGNQPQHFGDGTRLSIL.

The J gene is TRBJ2-7, the V gene TRBV7-8; 9 bases agree with TRBD2. CDR1 and CDR2 from the germline V gene are SGHVS and FQNEAQ. Trimming removed 5 bases from V and 2 bases from J; junction bases left unmatched: 7. The CDR3 covers 15 residues. This chain's CDR3 is CASSPRSGRTYEQYF. The CDR3 nucleotides read TGTGCCAGCAGCCCCCGTAGCGGGAGAACCTACGAGCAGTACTTC.

The V call is TRBV19, the J call TRBJ2-5, with 7 bases aligning to TRBD2. The CDR3 is 17 residues long. The germline V gene has CDR1 LNHDA and CDR2 SQIVND (reference sequence). V shed 2 bases and J 4 bases; nucleotides not matched to a gene: 13. The DNA of the CDR3 is TGTGCCAGTAGTATAATGGAGGGAGGGCCGGCCAGAGAGACCCAGTACTTC. Encoded protein: CASSIMEGGPARETQYF.

V and J are TRBV6-5 and TRBJ2-7, with 7 nucleotides matching TRBD2. The CDR3 loop spans 14 amino acids. Unmatched junction bases numbered 5, after V lost 6 bases and J lost 0 bases. Germline CDR1 is MNHEY and CDR2 is SVGAGI. This chain's CDR3 is CASSSASGSYEQYF. The CDR3 nucleotides read TGTGCCAGCAGCTCAGCTAGCGGCTCCTACGAGCAGTACTTC.

The chain employs TRBV6-5 and TRBJ2-2, with a tentative D call TRBD1 (5 bases). This CDR3 comprises 14 residues. In germline, CDR1 is MNHEY, CDR2 SVGAGI. V lost 6 bases and J 1 base, leaving 9 bases between the germline ends. The CDR3 here is CASRLQGNTGELFF. For the CDR3, the DNA is TGTGCCAGCAGGCTGCAGGGGAACACCGGGGAGCTGTTTTTT.

The chain is built from TRBV5-1 and TRBJ2-7; D is unresolved. Trimming removed 0 bases at V and 2 bases at J, with 9 bases between. The germline CDR1 and CDR2 sequences are SGHRS and YFSETQ. CDR3 length: 14 amino acids. In DNA, the CDR3 is TGCGCCAGCAGCTTGGATGGCTCGCCCTACGAGCAGTACTTC. Translation gives CASSLDGSPYEQYF.

This sequence joins TRBV5-4 and TRBJ1-1; weak D call: TRBD1 (6 bases). CDR1 and CDR2 from the germline V gene are SGHNT and YYREEE (reference sequence). Deletions cut 3 bases from V and 1 base from J, with 13 bases between. The CDR3 length is 15 residues. The CDR3 reads CASSSWGGANTEAFF. The CDR3 DNA is TGTGCCAGCAGCTCATGGGGGGGGGCGAACACTGAAGCTTTCTTT.

This chain connects TRBV19 to TRBJ1-6; 7 bases fit TRBD1. CDR1 is LNHDA and CDR2 is SQIVND in the germline V gene (reference sequence). The V segment lost 7 bases and the J segment 10 bases; nucleotides outside the gene matches: 16. CDR3 size: 16 residues. This chain's CDR3 is CASMRAQGQPGSPLHF. DNA of the CDR3: TGTGCCAGTATGAGGGCACAGGGGCAGCCGGGGTCACCCCTCCACTTT.

This chain uses TRBV6-2 or TRBV6-3 with TRBJ2-7, with TRBD2 as a possible D gene (6 bases). This CDR3 is built from 16 residues. Germline V gene lookup returns CDR1 MNHEY and CDR2 SVGEGT. V gave up 6 bases and J gave up 0 bases, with 18 bases separating them. The CDR3 protein is CASRPLAHKRSYEQYF. The CDR3 DNA sequence: TGTGCCAGCAGACCTCTAGCGCATAAGCGCTCCTACGAGCAGTACTTC.

V and J are TRBV9 and TRBJ2-3, with 8 bases aligning to TRBD2. Trimming removed 1 base from V and 0 bases from J; junction bases left unmatched: 7. Germline lookup yields CDR1 SGDLS and CDR2 YYNGEE. The CDR3 contains 17 residues. CDR3 region: CASSVLARGRSTDTQYF. As DNA, the CDR3 is TGTGCCAGCAGCGTACTGGCTCGCGGGAGGAGCACAGATACGCAGTATTTT.

The chain combines TRBV28 with TRBJ2-2, with 9 bases matching TRBD2. This CDR3 contains 14 residues. CDR1 is MDHEN, CDR2 SYDVKM, per germline. Trimming at V came to 6 bases and at J to 7 bases, leaving 6 bases not matched to a gene. The CDR3 protein is CASRLLSGSGELFF. In DNA, the CDR3 is TGTGCCAGCAGGTTACTTAGCGGGAGCGGGGAGCTGTTTTTT.

V usage is TRBV3-1 (or the pseudogene TRBV3-2) and J usage is TRBJ2-1; D may be TRBD1 (5 bases). This CDR3 contains 14 residues. In germline, CDR1 is LGHDT, CDR2 YNNKEL (reference sequence). V lost 3 bases, J lost 9 bases, and 15 bases lay in between. This CDR3 is CASSQGPVGGEQFF. Here the CDR3 DNA reads TGTGCCAGCAGCCAGGGGCCAGTGGGTGGTGAGCAGTTCTTC.

The V and J genes are TRBV2 and TRBJ2-1; TRBD1 matches 7 bases. V gave up 4 bases and J gave up 5 bases; unmatched junction bases: 8. The germline V gene has CDR1 SNHLY and CDR2 FYNNEI. The CDR3 contains 15 residues. Here the CDR3 DNA reads TGTGCCAGCAGTGGTGAGAGGGGGCCCAACAATGAGCAGTTCTTC. Translating gives CASSGERGPNNEQFF.

The V and J genes are TRBV29-1 and TRBJ2-1; 8 bases agree with TRBD2. Trimming at V came to 7 bases and at J to 3 bases, leaving 8 bases not matched to a gene. Germline V gene lookup returns CDR1 SQVTM and CDR2 ANQGSEA. The CDR3 contains 14 residues. Here the CDR3 reads CSGRRLALYNEQFF. For the CDR3, the DNA is TGCAGCGGGAGGAGACTAGCGCTCTACAATGAGCAGTTCTTC.

V usage is TRBV7-8 and J usage is TRBJ2-5, with D maybe TRBD2 (5 bases). This CDR3 is built from 16 residues. V was pared by 5 bases and J by 5 bases, with 21 bases between. Germline V gene data show CDR1 as SGHVS and CDR2 as FQNEAQ. CDR3 coding DNA: TGTGCCAGCAGCGACCCTCGGAGGCTTCGAGGGGAGACCCAGTACTTC. This codes for CASSDPRRLRGETQYF.

The chain combines TRBV19 with TRBJ1-5; D not certain. The CDR3 is 14 amino acids. Germline CDR1 LNHDA, CDR2 SQIVND (reference sequence). V lost 6 bases and J lost 1, with 10 bases in between. In DNA, the CDR3 is TGTGCCAGTAGCAGACCACAGAGCAATCAGCCCCAGCATTTT. As protein: CASSRPQSNQPQHF.

The gene calls are TRBV28 and TRBJ2-5; D is possibly TRBD2 (6 bases). Trimming stripped 6 bases from V and 9 bases from J, with 23 bases between. This CDR3 is built from 15 residues. From germline, CDR1 is MDHEN and CDR2 SYDVKM. CDR3 DNA: TGTGCCAGCAGCCTTCCTGGGACTCGTCAGGGTGCCCAGTACTTC. It encodes CASSLPGTRQGAQYF.

The V gene is TRBV7-2, the J gene TRBJ1-2; no clear D. CDR3 length: 14 residues. The V end was cut by 4 bases, the J end by 3 bases, with 12 bases between. Germline V gene sequence: CDR1 SGHTA, CDR2 FQGNSA. As DNA, the CDR3 is TGTGCCAGCAGCTCGACATATCAGCACTATGGCTACACCTTC. Its protein product is CASSSTYQHYGYTF.

The chain carries TRBV7-9 and TRBJ1-5, with 8 bases aligning to TRBD1. The germline gives CDR1 SEHNR, CDR2 FQNEAQ (reference sequence). The trim removed 3 bases at V and 7 bases at J, leaving 5 bases unmatched. The CDR3 is made up of 14 amino acids. The CDR3 loop is CASSFGQGRQPQHF. CDR3 coding DNA: TGTGCCAGCAGCTTCGGACAGGGCAGGCAGCCCCAGCATTTT. Full variable domain (rest looked up from reference TRBV7-9 and TRBJ1-5): DTGVSQNPRHKITKRGQNVTFRCDPISEHNRLYWYRQTLGQGPEFLTYFQNEAQLEKSRLLSDRFSAERPKGSFSTLEIQRTEQGDSAMYLCASSFGQGRQPQHFGDGTRLSIL.

This chain uses TRBV6-4 with TRBJ1-5; TRBD1 aligns across 8 bases. V lost 3 bases to trimming and J lost 6 bases; unmatched junction nucleotides: 7. The CDR3 runs to 15 residues. CDR1 is MRHNA and CDR2 is SNTAGT in the germline V gene. The CDR3 reads CASSEGGRGLQPQHF. CDR3 nucleotide sequence: TGTGCCAGCAGTGAGGGAGGCAGGGGGCTTCAGCCCCAGCATTTT.

The chain uses TRBV18 and TRBJ1-1; TRBD1 aligns across 7 bases. In germline, CDR1 is KGHSH, CDR2 LQKENI. This CDR3 has 16 amino acids. The ends lost 4 bases at V and 0 bases at J; junction bases unmatched: 8. The CDR3 loop reads CASSRDPGGMNTEAFF. The CDR3 DNA reads TGTGCCAGCTCACGGGACCCAGGGGGGATGAACACTGAAGCTTTCTTT.

The rearrangement links TRBV19 to TRBJ1-1, with D possibly being TRBD1 (6 bases). There are 17 residues in the CDR3. V was shortened by 3 bases and J by 0 bases, with 17 bases between the two germline ends. Per germline, CDR1 LNHDA and CDR2 SQIVND (reference sequence). CDR3 sequence: CASSIYHPRGLNTEAFF. The CDR3 DNA reads as TGTGCCAGTAGTATTTATCACCCCAGGGGCCTGAACACTGAAGCTTTCTTT. Variable domain in full (rest from reference TRBV19 and TRBJ1-1): DGGITQSPKYLFRKEGQNVTLSCEQNLNHDAMYWYRQDPGQGLRLIYYSQIVNDFQKGDIAEGYSVSREKKESFPLTVTSAQKNPTAFYLCASSIYHPRGLNTEAFFGQGTRLTVV.

For this clone: A junction end diverges from the germline sequence, so it may reflect a read error. The chain joins TRBV7-7 to TRBJ1-3, with 9 bases aligning to TRBD1. This CDR3 region has 17 residues. CDR1 is SSHAT and CDR2 is FNYEAQ in the germline V gene (reference sequence). The CDR3 DNA reads TGTGCTAGCAGCCTTAGCCCGGGACAGGGACTCGGAAACACCATATATTTT. This translates into CASSLSPGQGLGNTIYF.

A single count supports this clone. CDR3 DNA sequence: TGTGCCAGCAGTTACGACTCGCGGGGGCCCTACGAGCAGTACTTC. It codes for CASSYDSRGPYEQYF. The rearrangement uses TRBV6-2 or TRBV6-3 and TRBJ2-7; weak D call: TRBD2 (7 bases). This CDR3 contains 15 residues. Germline V lookup: CDR1 MNHEY, CDR2 SVGEGT. The ends were cut back, 2 bases at V and 2 bases at J, with 13 bases in the middle.

This clone was counted a few times. The chain uses TRBV6-2 or TRBV6-3 and TRBJ2-4, with a tentative D call TRBD1 (5 bases). This CDR3 has 15 residues. V dropped 6 bases and J dropped 0 bases, with 12 bases sitting between them. Germline V gene lookup returns CDR1 MNHEY and CDR2 SVGEGT. CDR3 DNA sequence: TGTGCCAGCAGCTTGACAGAAATAGCCAAAAACATTCAGTACTTC. The encoded protein is CASSLTEIAKNIQYF.

The genes are TRBV29-1 and TRBJ2-2; TRBD2 aligns across 12 bases. The CDR3 extends over 15 amino acids. The germline V gene encodes CDR1 SQVTM and CDR2 ANQGSEA. V trimming: 2 bases; J trimming: 5 bases; junction bases outside the gene matches: 3. CDR3 in amino acids: CSVELLAGGTGELFF. The DNA for the CDR3 is TGCAGCGTTGAACTTCTAGCGGGAGGGACCGGGGAGCTGTTTTTT.